The 28 T cell receptor beta chains listed next were all sequenced from one sample in a study of cytomegalovirus exposure and HLA in healthy donors. The PCR contained 60 Vbeta and 13 Jbeta primers. Clones were sequenced by immunoSEQ multiplex PCR, and TCRdb holds only the in-frame ones, with some missing. The sample includes around 95,000 clones, roughly four fifths of them seen just once. Material for sequencing was PBMCs. These receptors were collected from a young man in good health and CMV-seropositive.

The chain uses TRBV10-3 and TRBJ2-1, with 8 bases lining up with TRBD2. J lost 1 base, V lost 0 bases, and 2 bases had no gene match. CDR1 ENHRY and CDR2 SYGVKD come from the germline V gene. This CDR3 region has 16 residues. The CDR3 nucleotides are TGTGCCATCAGTGAGTCCTCGGGAGGGTCCTACAATGAGCAGTTCTTC. Translated, it gives CAISESSGGSYNEQFF.

The chain recombines TRBV5-1 with TRBJ2-1; 9 bases are a match to TRBD2. The germline V gene has CDR1 SGHRS and CDR2 YFSETQ. Trimming took 0 bases from V and 7 from J; bases not matched to a gene: 8. This CDR3 spans 16 amino acids. The CDR3 sequence: CASSLEVAGVRNEQFF. DNA for the CDR3: TGCGCCAGCAGCTTGGAAGTAGCGGGAGTTCGGAATGAGCAGTTCTTC.

The chain couples TRBV25-1 to TRBJ2-5; D is possibly TRBD1 (5 bases). CDR1 MGHDK and CDR2 SYGVNS come from the germline V gene. The ends were cut back, 4 bases at V and 5 bases at J, with 11 bases in the middle. CDR3 length: 13 residues. This CDR3 is CASSVTGVETQYF. The DNA for the CDR3 is TGTGCCAGCAGTGTTACAGGAGTGGAGACCCAGTACTTC.

This clone was observed a single time. The chain joins TRBV29-1 to TRBJ2-1, with a possible D match to TRBD2 (6 bases). Germline loops: CDR1 SQVTM, CDR2 ANQGSEA. The V end was cut by 0 bases, the J end by 5 bases, with 17 bases between. The CDR3 is made up of 16 amino acids. CDR3 nucleotides: TGCAGCGTTGAAGACGGCAGTAGCGGAGCTAACAATGAGCAGTTCTTC. Protein sequence: CSVEDGSSGANNEQFF.

This clone was observed a single time. The chain joins TRBV19 to TRBJ2-5, with D perhaps TRBD1 (6 bases). The CDR3 has 15 amino acids. V was pared by 5 bases and J by 2 bases, with 15 bases between. Germline V gene sequence: CDR1 LNHDA, CDR2 SQIVND (reference sequence). DNA of the CDR3: TGTGCCAGTAGTTCAAGTGGGACACTTCAAGAGACCCAGTACTTC. Translating gives CASSSSGTLQETQYF.

This chain links TRBV27 with TRBJ2-1, with 10 bases that match TRBD2. V shed 3 bases and J 2 bases; nucleotides not matched to a gene: 1. Germline CDR1 reads MNHEY; CDR2 reads SMNVEV (reference sequence). This CDR3 comprises 15 residues. The CDR3 sequence: CASSLGTSAYNEQFF. The CDR3 DNA reads TGTGCCAGCAGTTTGGGGACTAGCGCCTACAATGAGCAGTTCTTC.

The chain carries TRBV18 and TRBJ2-1, with 7 bases aligning to TRBD2. From germline, CDR1 is KGHSH and CDR2 LQKENI. This CDR3 has 13 residues. Trimming removed 3 bases from V and 5 bases from J; junction bases left unmatched: 1. The CDR3 sequence: CASSPGTNNEQFF. CDR3 nucleotide sequence: TGTGCCAGCTCACCGGGGACTAACAATGAGCAGTTCTTC.

The CDR3 DNA reads as TGTGCCAGCAGCCCGCCGCGTGGGAACACCGGGGAGCTGTTTTTT. This sequence encodes CASSPPRGNTGELFF. This chain uses TRBV7-9 with TRBJ2-2; D gene uncertain. CDR1 SEHNR and CDR2 FQNEAQ come from the germline V gene (reference sequence). V shed 5 bases and J shed 1 base, with 11 bases lying between them. CDR3 length: 15 residues.

This clone was found a few times. Relative to the germline gene, one junction end is altered; a read error may explain this. The V call is TRBV6-5, the J call TRBJ2-6, with a possible D match to TRBD2 (5 bases). This CDR3 has 14 amino acids. Looked up from germline, CDR1 is MNHEY and CDR2 is SVGAGI. The CDR3 nucleotides read TGTGCCAGCAGTGACACTAGTGGGGTCAACGTCCTGACTTTC. This gives the protein CASSDTSGVNVLTF.

A word on this clone: The sample carries other DNA sequences with the same CDR3. V and J are TRBV7-2 and TRBJ2-2; D unresolved. The germline V and J ends were trimmed by 4 bases and 1 base, with 4 bases remaining between them. The CDR3 sequence is 13 residues long. Germline values: CDR1 SGHTA, CDR2 FQGNSA. This CDR3 reads CASSSRNTGELFF. The CDR3 DNA reads TGTGCCAGCAGCTCCAGGAACACCGGGGAGCTGTTTTTT.

The chain has TRBV14 and TRBJ2-7; 15 positions agree with TRBD2. The CDR3 sequence is 16 residues long. The germline V gene has CDR1 SGHDN and CDR2 FVKESK. V shed 1 base and J 5 bases; nucleotides not matched to a gene: 3. CDR3 in amino acids: CASSQGTSGRAHEQYF. CDR3 nucleotides: TGTGCCAGCAGCCAAGGGACTAGCGGGAGGGCCCACGAGCAGTACTTC.

This clone was picked up one time. V gene TRBV7-2 combines with J gene TRBJ1-5; TRBD1 might be the D (6 bases). Germline V gives CDR1 SGHTA, CDR2 FQGNSA. The V end was cut by 5 bases, the J end by 7 bases, with 12 bases between. CDR3 size: 13 residues. The CDR3 nucleotides read TGTGCCAGCAGCCCCCCGGGGACACAGCCCCAGCATTTT. Residues: CASSPPGTQPQHF.

The chain combines TRBV6-1 with TRBJ2-7; no reliable D call. Deletions cut 6 bases from V and 6 bases from J, with 15 bases between. The CDR3 length is 13 residues. Germline V lookup: CDR1 MNHNS, CDR2 SASEGT. CDR3 DNA sequence: TGTGCCAGCAGCGTCGCACGGTATCTCGAGCAGTACTTC. Amino acid sequence: CASSVARYLEQYF.

The rearrangement uses TRBV28 and TRBJ1-2; D possibly corresponds to TRBD1 (5 bases). The CDR3 is 12 residues long. V was pared by 6 bases and J by 13 bases, with 18 bases between. Germline CDR1 MDHEN, CDR2 SYDVKM. The CDR3 sequence is CASSPELGLITF. The CDR3 nucleotides read TGTGCCAGCAGCCCTGAGCTGGGGCTCATCACCTTC.

The V gene is TRBV19, the J gene TRBJ1-1; a possible D gene is TRBD1 (5 bases). CDR1 and CDR2 (germline): LNHDA, SQIVND (reference sequence). The CDR3 has 15 residues. Trimming pared 0 bases from V and 3 bases from J, leaving 11 bases between. The CDR3 is CASSIEVARDTEAFF. The CDR3 coding sequence is TGTGCCAGTAGTATAGAGGTCGCCAGGGACACTGAAGCTTTCTTT.

The chain has TRBV4-3 and TRBJ1-1; D remains unclear. The CDR3 covers 14 residues. The germline gives CDR1 LGHNA, CDR2 YSLEER. The V end lost 4 bases, the J end lost 4 bases, and 13 bases lay between the germline ends. In DNA, the CDR3 is TGCGCCAGCAGCCCAGGTCTGGGCACCACTGAAGCTTTCTTT. Amino acids: CASSPGLGTTEAFF.

V is TRBV5-6 and J is TRBJ1-5, with 8 bases fitting TRBD1. CDR1 SGHDT and CDR2 YYEEEE come from the germline V gene. Losses at the gene ends were 4 bases for V and 1 base for J; bases not matched to a gene: 4. The CDR3 sequence is 15 residues long. CDR3 nucleotide sequence: TGTGCCAGCAGCGGAGGACAGGGAAGCAATCAGCCCCAGCATTTT. Protein sequence: CASSGGQGSNQPQHF.

This rearrangement joins TRBV30 to TRBJ1-2; perhaps TRBD1 as D (5 bases). Germline V lookup: CDR1 GTSNPN, CDR2 SVGIG (reference sequence). There are 14 residues in the CDR3. Trimming pared 0 bases from V and 0 bases from J, leaving 8 bases between. CDR3 sequence (DNA): TGTGCCTGGAGTGTACTACAGGCTAACTATGGCTACACCTTC. Translated: CAWSVLQANYGYTF.

V gene TRBV28 combines with J gene TRBJ1-1; D may be TRBD1 (5 bases). Looked up from germline, CDR1 is MDHEN and CDR2 is SYDVKM. There are 16 residues in the CDR3. With 3 bases removed from V and 0 bases from J, the gap between germline ends came to 14 bases. CDR3 residues: CASSLGPGLMNTEAFF. Written as DNA, the CDR3 is TGTGCCAGCAGTTTGGGACCGGGACTGATGAACACTGAAGCTTTCTTT. Together with reference TRBV28 and TRBJ1-1, the CDR3 gives the full variable domain: DVKVTQSSRYLVKRTGEKVFLECVQDMDHENMFWYRQDPGLGLRLIYFSYDVKMKEKGDIPEGYSVSREKKERFSLILESASTNQTSMYLCASSLGPGLMNTEAFFGQGTRLTVV.

J is TRBJ1-5 and V is TRBV27, with 8 bases that match TRBD1. This CDR3 contains 15 residues. With V trimmed by 2 bases and J by 4 bases, 4 bases remained unmatched. The V gene's germline CDR1 is MNHEY and CDR2 SMNVEV (reference sequence). CDR3 amino acids: CASSLGQGANQPQHF. The DNA of the CDR3 is TGTGCCAGCAGTTTAGGACAGGGAGCTAATCAGCCCCAGCATTTT.

V usage is TRBV28 and J usage is TRBJ1-2, with D perhaps matching TRBD1 (6 bases). The V end was cut by 1 base, the J end by 8 bases, with 11 bases between. This CDR3 region has 13 residues. In germline, CDR1 is MDHEN, CDR2 SYDVKM. The CDR3 DNA reads as TGTGCCAGCAGTTTATTCGGGGGGCGAGGCTACACCTTC. Protein product: CASSLFGGRGYTF.

The rearrangement joins TRBV15 to TRBJ2-1; D is perhaps TRBD2 (6 bases). Germline CDR1 reads LNHNV; CDR2 reads YYDKDF (reference sequence). Trimming stripped 5 bases from V and 5 bases from J, with 22 bases between. CDR3 length: 17 residues. Here the CDR3 reads CATSPRTRDFRNNEQFF. Written as DNA, the CDR3 is TGTGCCACCAGCCCTAGGACCCGGGACTTTAGGAACAATGAGCAGTTCTTC.

This chain joins TRBV2 and TRBJ2-1; TRBD2 matches 12 bases. V trimming: 5 bases; J trimming: 4 bases; junction bases outside the gene matches: 3. This CDR3 is 15 amino acids long. Germline values: CDR1 SNHLY, CDR2 FYNNEI. The CDR3 DNA sequence: TGTGCCAGCAGTCTCACTAGCGGGAGGTACAATGAGCAGTTCTTC. Protein sequence: CASSLTSGRYNEQFF.

The gene calls are TRBV28 and TRBJ1-5; 9 bases are a match to TRBD1. From germline, CDR1 is MDHEN and CDR2 SYDVKM. V lost 6 bases to trimming and J lost 4 bases; unmatched junction nucleotides: 7. This CDR3 has 15 residues. Written as DNA, the CDR3 is TGTGCCAGCAGCCGGGACAGGGAAGTTAATCAGCCCCAGCATTTT. Amino acids: CASSRDREVNQPQHF.

A word on this clone: Other DNA sequences of this sample code for an identical CDR3. The CDR3 region is CASSLVGSTDTQYF. The CDR3 nucleotides read TGCGCCAGCAGCTTGGTTGGCAGCACAGATACGCAGTATTTT. The V gene is TRBV5-1, the J gene TRBJ2-3; D gene ambiguous. Germline CDR1 SGHRS, CDR2 YFSETQ. The V end was cut by 0 bases, the J end by 0 bases, with 5 bases between. The CDR3 totals 14 residues. The full variable domain, rest sourced from reference TRBV5-1 and TRBJ2-3, is KAGVTQTPRYLIKTRGQQVTLSCSPISGHRSVSWYQQTPGQGLQFLFEYFSETQRNKGNFPGRFSGRQFSNSRSEMNVSTLELGDSALYLCASSLVGSTDTQYFGPGTRLTVL.

This clone was counted once. The sample has other DNA sequences that encode this CDR3 too. CDR3 amino acids: CASSERDLGTDTQYF. The CDR3 DNA reads as TGTGCCAGCAGTGAAAGGGACTTAGGGACAGATACGCAGTATTTT. The V call is TRBV2, the J call TRBJ2-3, with a weak D call TRBD2 (6 bases). V was shortened by 2 bases and J by 3 bases, with 12 bases between the two germline ends. The germline CDR1 and CDR2 sequences are SNHLY and FYNNEI. The CDR3 extends over 15 amino acids.

The rearrangement links TRBV28 to TRBJ2-1; weak D call: TRBD2 (6 bases). Trimming left V 4 bases short and J 2 bases short, with 15 bases between. Looked up from germline, CDR1 is MDHEN and CDR2 is SYDVKM. CDR3 length: 16 amino acids. The CDR3 DNA is TGTGCCAGCAGTTCCCTAACGGGAGTCCCCTACAATGAGCAGTTCTTC. Residues: CASSSLTGVPYNEQFF.

On this clone: A read error may produce the germline difference seen at one junction end. The CDR3 region has the DNA TGTGCCGGCAGCTCACAGGGGGGTAGCAATCAGCCCCAGCATTTT. Translated: CAGSSQGGSNQPQHF. V usage is TRBV28 and J usage is TRBJ1-5; 8 nucleotides align to TRBD1. The CDR3 has 15 residues. Per germline, CDR1 MDHEN and CDR2 SYDVKM.